These 21 T cell receptor beta chains share one sample of origin, sequenced in a study of blood T cell repertoires in COVID-19. The table came from immunoSEQ multiplex PCR; TCRdb's copy has only in-frame clones and leaves some out. The sample has tens of thousands of clones, 80% to 90% seen once; the top ten hold around 10%. The sequenced material came from peripheral blood. The receptors shown here come from an older man with acute or convalescent COVID-19.

The chain carries TRBV6-5 and TRBJ2-1; 10 bases are a match to TRBD2. The ends lost 7 bases at V and 10 bases at J; junction bases unmatched: 13. Germline CDR1 MNHEY, CDR2 SVGAGI. This CDR3 has 15 residues. This CDR3 is CASIPLAGLMGEQFF. The CDR3 region has the DNA TGTGCCAGCATTCCACTAGCGGGGCTAATGGGGGAGCAGTTCTTC.

The CDR3 is CASSEPGQPKETQYF. In DNA, the CDR3 is TGTGCCAGCAGTGAACCGGGACAACCAAAAGAGACCCAGTACTTC. The chain combines TRBV25-1 with TRBJ2-5; D is possibly TRBD1 (6 bases). Germline V gene data show CDR1 as MGHDK and CDR2 as SYGVNS. This CDR3 is 15 amino acids long. Deletions cut 2 bases from V and 3 bases from J, with 13 bases between. Using reference TRBV25-1 and TRBJ2-5 for the parts outside the CDR3, the full variable domain is EADIYQTPRYLVIGTGKKITLECSQTMGHDKMYWYQQDPGMELHLIHYSYGVNSTEKGDLSSESTVSRIRTEHFPLTLESARPSHTSQYLCASSEPGQPKETQYFGPGTRLLVL.

The sample holds a few counts of this clone. This chain joins TRBV6-2 or TRBV6-3 and TRBJ2-7; D gene unclear. There are 12 residues in the CDR3. Germline assignment: CDR1 MNHEY and CDR2 SVGEGT. V lost 3 bases, J lost 2 bases, and 5 bases lay in between. The CDR3, as DNA: TGTGCCAGCAGTTATTTTACCTACGAGCAGTACTTC. It codes for CASSYFTYEQYF.

This chain joins TRBV2 and TRBJ2-5; 7 bases match TRBD1. Germline V gene sequence: CDR1 SNHLY, CDR2 FYNNEI. Trimming took 6 bases from V and 10 from J; bases not matched to a gene: 8. CDR3 length: 12 amino acids. This CDR3 is CASSASDRDQYF. As DNA, the CDR3 is TGTGCCAGCAGCGCCAGTGACAGGGACCAGTACTTC. The variable domain in full, with the rest retrieved from reference TRBV2 and TRBJ2-5, is EPEVTQTPSHQVTQMGQEVILRCVPISNHLYFYWYRQILGQKVEFLVSFYNNEISEKSEIFDDQFSVERPDGSNFTLKIRSTKLEDSAMYFCASSASDRDQYFGPGTRLLVL.

The chain joins TRBV5-4 to TRBJ2-1; 10 positions agree with TRBD2. The ends lost 3 bases at V and 10 bases at J; junction bases unmatched: 13. The CDR3 runs to 16 residues. In germline, CDR1 is SGHNT, CDR2 YYREEE (reference sequence). The DNA for the CDR3 is TGTGCCAGCAGCTCCCCTAGCGGGGGCCCTGTTAGGGAGCAGTTCTTC. It specifies CASSSPSGGPVREQFF.

This clone was counted a single time. J is TRBJ1-1 and V is TRBV6-1, with D perhaps TRBD1 (5 bases). The CDR3 length is 16 residues. Trimming stripped 4 bases from V and 0 bases from J, with 15 bases between. Germline CDR1 and CDR2: MNHNS and SASEGT. CDR3 protein: CASSAGGVNLNTEAFF. The CDR3 nucleotides read TGTGCCAGCAGTGCGGGGGGGGTAAACCTGAACACTGAAGCTTTCTTT.

V and J are TRBV20-1 and TRBJ2-7; no firm D call. The CDR3 runs to 11 residues. Germline CDR1 is DFQATT and CDR2 is SNEGSKA (reference sequence). Trimming took off 7 bases at V and 3 bases at J, with 10 bases between the two ends. The CDR3 nucleotides are TGCAGTGTGGCGGTGGGCTACGAGCAGTACTTC. Protein product: CSVAVGYEQYF.

CDR3 nucleotide sequence: TGTGCCACCAGTGACACAACGCCAGGGGGCGACACCGGGGAGCTGTTTTTT. Its translation is CATSDTTPGGDTGELFF. The chain uses TRBV24-1 and TRBJ2-2; 8 nucleotides line up with TRBD1. CDR3 length: 17 amino acids. Per germline, CDR1 KGHDR and CDR2 SFDVKD. V lost 4 bases to trimming and J lost 3 bases; unmatched junction nucleotides: 9.

This chain links TRBV3-1 (or the pseudogene TRBV3-2) with TRBJ2-5; 12 bases are a match to TRBD2. This CDR3 is 15 amino acids long. Losses at the gene ends were 1 base for V and 3 bases for J; bases not matched to a gene: 0. CDR1 and CDR2 from the germline V gene are LGHDT and YNNKEL (reference sequence). CDR3 loop: CASSQGTSGEETQYF. The CDR3 DNA follows: TGTGCCAGCAGCCAAGGGACTAGCGGGGAAGAGACCCAGTACTTC.

This rearrangement joins TRBV5-1 to TRBJ1-1; D not resolved. V gave up 2 bases and J gave up 2 bases, with 7 bases separating them. CDR3 length equals 13 residues. Germline V gives CDR1 SGHRS, CDR2 YFSETQ. Here the CDR3 DNA reads TGCGCCAGCAGCTTCGGGAGCAACACTGAAGCTTTCTTT. It yields the protein CASSFGSNTEAFF.

V and J are TRBV23-1 and TRBJ2-5; TRBD1 aligns across 8 bases. TRBV23-1 is an open reading frame whose function is uncertain. The V and J ends lost 0 bases and 3 bases, in that order; junction bases with no gene match: 3. This CDR3 is 15 amino acids long. This CDR3 is CASSQSRQGKETQYF. The CDR3 DNA reads TGCGCCAGCAGTCAATCGAGACAGGGGAAAGAGACCCAGTACTTC.

The chain carries TRBV7-9 and TRBJ1-2; 10 positions match TRBD1. Germline assignment: CDR1 SEHNR and CDR2 FQNEAQ (reference sequence). There are 14 residues in the CDR3. V dropped 5 bases and J dropped 4; count of bases not matched to a gene: 4. In DNA form, the CDR3 reads TGTGCCAGCAGCACTGGACAGGGGGGCTATGGCTACACCTTC. It is translated as CASSTGQGGYGYTF.

The chain uses TRBV3-1 (or the pseudogene TRBV3-2) and TRBJ1-6; 8 bases match TRBD1. The germline gives CDR1 LGHDT, CDR2 YNNKEL (reference sequence). V was pared by 4 bases and J by 10 bases, with 9 bases of the junction left unmatched. The CDR3 is made up of 15 amino acids. Here the CDR3 reads CASSRYPGGESPLHF. DNA of the CDR3: TGTGCCAGCAGCCGATATCCAGGGGGCGAGTCACCCCTCCACTTT.

This clone was seen a single time. The chain couples TRBV7-2 to TRBJ2-1, with D unclear. Germline V CDR1 and CDR2: SGHTA, FQGNSA. V was clipped by 0 bases and J by 11 bases, with 14 bases between them. The CDR3 is 14 amino acids. CDR3 sequence reads: CASSLAWASRKQFF. CDR3 DNA sequence: TGTGCCAGCAGCTTAGCGTGGGCCTCCCGAAAGCAGTTCTTC.

This chain uses TRBV7-8 with TRBJ1-5; a weak D match, TRBD1 (6 bases). The CDR3 is made up of 17 amino acids. The ends were cut back, 0 bases at V and 5 bases at J, with 17 bases in the middle. CDR1 is SGHVS, CDR2 FQNEAQ, per germline. This CDR3 is CASSLASFWGQDQPQHF. The CDR3 DNA follows: TGTGCCAGCAGCTTAGCGAGTTTCTGGGGGCAGGATCAGCCCCAGCATTTT. Full variable domain (missing parts from reference TRBV7-8 and TRBJ1-5): GAGVSQSPRYKVAKRGQDVALRCDPISGHVSLFWYQQALGQGPEFLTYFQNEAQLDKSGLPSDRFFAERPEGSVSTLKIQRTQQEDSAVYLCASSLASFWGQDQPQHFGDGTRLSIL.

This clone appeared a few times. V is TRBV3-1 (or the pseudogene TRBV3-2) and J is TRBJ2-7, with D possibly being TRBD2 (6 bases). The V gene's germline CDR1 is LGHDT and CDR2 YNNKEL (reference sequence). CDR3 length: 13 amino acids. V gave up 5 bases and J gave up 3 bases, with 11 bases separating them. The CDR3 DNA is TGTGCCAGCAGCGCCGGGACTCTCTACGAGCAGTACTTC. Residues: CASSAGTLYEQYF.

This chain uses TRBV7-9 with TRBJ2-3, with TRBD1 matching over 9 bases. Germline CDR1 and CDR2: SEHNR and FQNEAQ (reference sequence). This CDR3 has 16 amino acids. J lost 1 base, V lost 0 bases, and 2 bases had no gene match. CDR3 in amino acids: CASSLAGQGGTDTQYF. Written as DNA, the CDR3 is TGTGCCAGCAGCTTAGCGGGACAGGGTGGCACAGATACGCAGTATTTT.

The rearrangement joins TRBV29-1 to TRBJ2-3; 10 bases align to TRBD1. The germline gives CDR1 SQVTM, CDR2 ANQGSEA. The CDR3 length is 14 residues. J gave up 2 bases and V 5 bases, and 4 bases lay outside the gene matches. The DNA of the CDR3 is TGCAGCGTTCGGGACAGGGGCCCCACAGATACGCAGTATTTT. Its translation is CSVRDRGPTDTQYF.

This chain uses TRBV5-4 with TRBJ1-6; tentatively, D is TRBD1 (6 bases). The CDR3 covers 17 residues. The germline V gene encodes CDR1 SGHNT and CDR2 YYREEE (reference sequence). Trimming took 0 bases from V and 4 from J, leaving 14 bases between them. The CDR3 DNA sequence: TGTGCCAGCAGCTTGGCCCGGGCCAGGGGATATAATTCACCCCTCCACTTT. Amino acids: CASSLARARGYNSPLHF. Variable domain in full (rest from reference TRBV5-4 and TRBJ1-6): ETGVTQSPTHLIKTRGQQVTLRCSSQSGHNTVSWYQQALGQGPQFIFQYYREEENGRGNFPPRFSGLQFPNYSSELNVNALELDDSALYLCASSLARARGYNSPLHFGNGTRLTVT.

This sequence joins TRBV27 and TRBJ2-1; a possible D gene is TRBD2 (6 bases). The ends were cut back, 7 bases at V and 10 bases at J, with 23 bases in the middle. Germline-derived CDR1 and CDR2 are MNHEY and SMNVEV (reference sequence). This CDR3 has 15 residues. CDR3 nucleotides: TGTGCCAGCAAAACCGGGACTCCCCGATTAGCCGAGCAGTTCTTC. Residues: CASKTGTPRLAEQFF.

This rearrangement joins TRBV9 to TRBJ2-2; 8 bases match TRBD1. The J segment lost 4 bases and the V segment lost 0 bases, leaving 2 bases of the junction unmatched. Germline assignment: CDR1 SGDLS and CDR2 YYNGEE. The CDR3 covers 15 residues. CDR3 residues: CASSVATGGTGELFF. The CDR3 bases are TGTGCCAGCAGCGTAGCTACAGGGGGCACCGGGGAGCTGTTTTTT.